Listed here is a single T cell receptor beta chain. No antigen is known for it. This sample was taken from a study of cytomegalovirus exposure and HLA in healthy donors. Primers for the PCR totalled 60 Vbeta and 13 Jbeta. Assay used: immunoSEQ multiplex PCR; TCRdb lists only in-frame clones, some missing. The table includes around 85,000 clones, around 80% detected once. Study conclusions and caveats: It was in a later analysis that TCR association rates were seen to vary by HLA locus, highest for DRB1 and lowest for HLA-C. Some 150 TCR beta chains were listed as cytomegalovirus-associated. A likely sequencing artifact accounted for one observed cluster of highly shared sequence variants.

The junction had 3 bases not matched to a gene; V was cut back by 2 bases and J by 3 bases. Germline values: CDR1 MGHRA, CDR2 YSYEKL. This CDR3 region has 15 residues. Sequencing input: PBMCs. This TCR came from a man aged 30-40 years in good health and CMV-seronegative. The gene calls are TRBV4-1 and TRBJ2-7, with 11 bases identical to TRBD2. The CDR3 loop reads CASSQPGLAVYEQYF. CDR3 bases: TGCGCCAGCAGCCAACCGGGACTAGCGGTCTACGAGCAGTACTTC.